This entry lists 18 T cell receptor beta chains sequenced from one sample in a study of blood T cell repertoires in COVID-19. Assay: immunoSEQ multiplex PCR; the TCRdb copy retains only in-frame clones and omits some. The table records some 180,000 clones, approximately 86% of them present only once. The sequenced sample was PBMCs or T cells enriched from blood (not recorded which). Every receptor here comes from a woman aged 40 to 55 in a cohort exposed to, infected with or recovered from COVID-19 (not recorded which).

Only one count was recorded for this clone. The rearrangement uses TRBV6-5 and TRBJ1-6; the D is unclear. The germline CDR1 and CDR2 sequences are MNHEY and SVGAGI. The CDR3 is 14 residues long. Trimming removed 4 bases from V and 6 bases from J, with 10 bases in between. CDR3 protein: CASSSSRGNSPLHF. In DNA, the CDR3 is TGTGCCAGCAGTTCCTCGCGGGGTAATTCACCCCTCCACTTT.

CDR3 bases: TGCGCCAGCAGCCCCCGGTGGCGACGGGAGGGCCTTGCAGATACGCAGTATTTT. The encoded protein is CASSPRWRREGLADTQYF. J is TRBJ2-3 and V is TRBV4-3, with 8 nucleotides matching TRBD2. CDR3 size: 18 residues. After removal of 4 bases from V and 4 bases from J, the junction contained 16 bases not matched to a gene. CDR1 is LGHNA and CDR2 is YSLEER in the germline V gene.

The chain joins TRBV6-5 to TRBJ2-2; D is unclear. Per germline, CDR1 MNHEY and CDR2 SVGAGI. The CDR3 loop spans 11 amino acids. The germline V and J ends were trimmed by 4 bases and 13 bases, with 10 bases remaining between them. The CDR3 coding sequence is TGTGCCAGCAGTTCTGAAAGAGGGCTGTTTTTT. Amino acids: CASSSERGLFF.

V and J are TRBV11-3 and TRBJ1-2, with D maybe TRBD1 (5 bases). Trimming took 4 bases from V and 6 from J, leaving 15 bases between them. The CDR3 loop spans 14 amino acids. Looked up from germline, CDR1 is SGHNT and CDR2 is YENEEA. In DNA form, the CDR3 reads TGTGCCAGCAGCTATAGCCGGGGGGGAGATGGCTACACCTTC. Its protein is CASSYSRGGDGYTF. Combining the CDR3 with reference TRBV11-3 and TRBJ1-2 gives the whole variable domain EAGVVQSPRYKIIEKKQPVAFWCNPISGHNTLYWYLQNLGQGPELLIRYENEEAVDDSQLPKDRFSAERLKGVDSTLKIQPAELGDSAVYLCASSYSRGGDGYTFGSGTRLTVV.

The CDR3 DNA sequence: TGCAGCGTTATTGGGGAAAGGGGCGAGCAGTACTTC. This sequence encodes CSVIGERGEQYF. The chain has TRBV29-1 and TRBJ2-7, with D perhaps matching TRBD1 (5 bases). V was clipped by 5 bases and J by 6 bases, with 14 bases between them. The CDR3 consists of 12 residues. In germline, CDR1 is SQVTM, CDR2 ANQGSEA.

V usage is TRBV3-1 (or the pseudogene TRBV3-2) and J usage is TRBJ2-2; D is uncertain. The CDR3 runs 16 residues. V was pared by 1 base and J by 0 bases, with 9 bases between. CDR1 and CDR2 (germline): LGHDT, YNNKEL (reference sequence). Here the CDR3 reads CASSQVQFANTGELFF. The DNA for the CDR3 is TGTGCCAGCAGCCAAGTCCAGTTCGCGAACACCGGGGAGCTGTTTTTT.

The CDR3: CASSSGTRELFF. DNA for the CDR3: TGTGCCAGCAGCTCCGGGACTAGGGAGCTGTTTTTT. The rearrangement links TRBV5-6 to TRBJ2-2, with 7 bases identical to TRBD2. Germline loops: CDR1 SGHDT, CDR2 YYEEEE. V was pared by 3 bases and J by 9 bases, with 2 bases of the junction left unmatched. CDR3 size: 12 residues.

The V and J genes are TRBV29-1 and TRBJ2-7; 8 bases line up with TRBD2. The CDR3 is 13 amino acids. Germline assignment: CDR1 SQVTM and CDR2 ANQGSEA. Trimming cost V 7 bases and J 0 bases; bases outside gene matches: 5. For the CDR3, the DNA is TGCAGCGGCCGGGGGGGTCGCTCCTACGAGCAGTACTTC. Translation gives CSGRGGRSYEQYF.

This clone was counted once. CDR3 coding DNA: TGTGCCACCAGCAGAGGATGGCGGGGGGAATACAATGAGCAGTTCTTC. Translating gives CATSRGWRGEYNEQFF. The chain joins TRBV15 to TRBJ2-1, with 8 positions matching TRBD2. The trim removed 1 base at V and 4 bases at J, leaving 6 bases unmatched. The CDR3 extends over 16 amino acids. CDR1 LNHNV and CDR2 YYDKDF come from the germline V gene (reference sequence).

The chain uses TRBV9 and TRBJ2-2; 7 bases are shared with TRBD1. The germline CDR1 and CDR2 sequences are SGDLS and YYNGEE. V dropped 4 bases and J dropped 3; count of bases not matched to a gene: 6. The length of the CDR3 is 15 residues. This CDR3 reads CASSSTDRYTGELFF. CDR3 coding DNA: TGTGCCAGCAGCTCTACGGACAGGTACACCGGGGAGCTGTTTTTT.

This clone was observed a single time. This chain joins TRBV25-1 and TRBJ2-3; weak D call: TRBD2 (6 bases). Trimming removed 5 bases from V and 2 bases from J, with 14 bases in between. Germline V gives CDR1 MGHDK, CDR2 SYGVNS. The CDR3 consists of 15 residues. The CDR3 bases are TGTGCCAGCAGTCCCTCGGGCGGGATCACAGATACGCAGTATTTT. Translation: CASSPSGGITDTQYF.

The chain is built from TRBV19 and TRBJ2-7, with 7 bases fitting TRBD2. V shed 0 bases and J 5 bases; nucleotides not matched to a gene: 1. Germline V gene lookup returns CDR1 LNHDA and CDR2 SQIVND (reference sequence). The CDR3 has 13 residues. CDR3 bases: TGTGCCAGTAGTATAGAGGGAGGGGACGAGCAGTACTTC. Protein sequence: CASSIEGGDEQYF.

The chain employs TRBV7-9 and TRBJ2-6; a possible D gene is TRBD2 (5 bases). Per the germline V gene, CDR1 is SEHNR and CDR2 is FQNEAQ (reference sequence). V was cut by 10 bases and J by 2 bases, with 24 bases left in between. This CDR3 region has 18 residues. CDR3 loop: CATEGARSVGAGANVLTF. CDR3 DNA sequence: TGTGCCACCGAGGGAGCCCGGTCCGTAGGCGCTGGGGCCAACGTCCTGACTTTC.

The chain combines TRBV4-3 with TRBJ2-1; D is uncertain. V lost 0 bases to trimming and J lost 1 base, with 7 bases between them. Per germline, CDR1 LGHNA and CDR2 YSLEER. The CDR3 is made up of 15 amino acids. This chain's CDR3 is CASSQDPASYNEQFF. The CDR3 DNA follows: TGCGCCAGCAGCCAAGACCCAGCGTCCTACAATGAGCAGTTCTTC.

CDR3 amino acids: CASSIFLGDRGLNEQFF. CDR3 bases: TGTGCCAGTAGTATTTTTCTGGGGGACAGGGGGCTCAATGAGCAGTTCTTC. V is TRBV19 and J is TRBJ2-1; 12 positions match TRBD1. This CDR3 contains 17 residues. V trimming: 3 bases; J trimming: 6 bases; junction bases outside the gene matches: 9. Germline assignment: CDR1 LNHDA and CDR2 SQIVND (reference sequence).

With regard to this clone: Being one base from a much bigger clone, this may be a read error. Other DNA sequences in this sample translate to the same CDR3. This chain connects TRBV6-5 to TRBJ1-6; D perhaps matches TRBD1 (5 bases). CDR1 and CDR2 (germline): MNHEY, SVGAGI. This CDR3 comprises 13 residues. V dropped 2 bases and J dropped 7 bases, with 6 bases sitting between them. CDR3 sequence (DNA): TGTGCCAGCAGTTACGCAGGGAATTCACCCCTCCACTTT. The encoded protein is CASSYAGNSPLHF.

Only one count was recorded for this clone. The chain joins TRBV15 to TRBJ1-2; 10 bases are shared with TRBD1. From germline, CDR1 is LNHNV and CDR2 YYDKDF (reference sequence). The CDR3 extends over 14 amino acids. J gave up 4 bases and V 4 bases, and 3 bases lay outside the gene matches. The CDR3 sequence: CATSIRTGGYGYTF. CDR3 bases: TGTGCCACCAGCATTCGGACAGGGGGCTATGGCTACACCTTC. The whole variable domain, filled in from reference TRBV15 and TRBJ1-2, reads DAMVIQNPRYQVTQFGKPVTLSCSQTLNHNVMYWYQQKSSQAPKLLFHYYDKDFNNEADTPDNFQSRRPNTSFCFLDIRSPGLGDTAMYLCATSIRTGGYGYTFGSGTRLTVV.

V is TRBV10-3 and J is TRBJ2-3; a weak D match, TRBD1 (5 bases). The ends were cut back, 2 bases at V and 1 base at J, with 10 bases in the middle. The CDR3 has 15 residues. Germline V lookup: CDR1 ENHRY, CDR2 SYGVKD. The CDR3 spells CAISEGAPGTDTQYF. The CDR3, as DNA: TGTGCCATCAGTGAGGGGGCGCCGGGCACAGATACGCAGTATTTT.